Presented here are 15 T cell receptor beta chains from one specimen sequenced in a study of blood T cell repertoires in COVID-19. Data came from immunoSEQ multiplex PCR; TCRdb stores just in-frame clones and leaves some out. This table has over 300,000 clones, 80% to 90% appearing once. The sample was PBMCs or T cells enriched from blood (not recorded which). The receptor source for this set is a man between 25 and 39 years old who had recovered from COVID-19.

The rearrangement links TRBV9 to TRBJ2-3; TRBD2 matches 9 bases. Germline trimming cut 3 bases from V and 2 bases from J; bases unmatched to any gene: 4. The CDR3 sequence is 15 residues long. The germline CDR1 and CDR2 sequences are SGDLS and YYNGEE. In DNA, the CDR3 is TGTGCCAGCAGCGCCCAGCGGGGGGCCACAGATACGCAGTATTTT. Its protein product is CASSAQRGATDTQYF.

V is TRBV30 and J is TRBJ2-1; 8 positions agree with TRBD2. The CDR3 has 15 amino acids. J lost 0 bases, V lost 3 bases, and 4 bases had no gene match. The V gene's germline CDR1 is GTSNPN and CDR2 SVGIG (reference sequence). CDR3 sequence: CAWSRRGASYNEQFF. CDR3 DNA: TGTGCCTGGAGCCGGCGGGGGGCCTCCTACAATGAGCAGTTCTTC.

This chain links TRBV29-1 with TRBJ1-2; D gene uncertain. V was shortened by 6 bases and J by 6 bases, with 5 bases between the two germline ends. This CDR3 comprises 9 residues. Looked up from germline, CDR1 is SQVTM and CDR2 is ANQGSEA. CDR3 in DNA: TGCAGCGTGAGGGATGGCTACACCTTC. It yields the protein CSVRDGYTF.

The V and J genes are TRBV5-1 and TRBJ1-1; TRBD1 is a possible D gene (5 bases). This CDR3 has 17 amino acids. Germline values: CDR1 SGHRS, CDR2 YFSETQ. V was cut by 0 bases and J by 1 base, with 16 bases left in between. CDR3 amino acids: CASSLGYQGMRNTEAFF. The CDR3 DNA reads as TGCGCCAGCAGCTTGGGCTATCAGGGTATGAGGAACACTGAAGCTTTCTTT.

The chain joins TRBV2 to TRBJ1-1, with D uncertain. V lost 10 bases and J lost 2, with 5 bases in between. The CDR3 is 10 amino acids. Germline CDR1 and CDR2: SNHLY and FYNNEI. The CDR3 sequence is CATGNTEAFF. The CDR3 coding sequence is TGTGCCACGGGAAACACTGAAGCTTTCTTT.

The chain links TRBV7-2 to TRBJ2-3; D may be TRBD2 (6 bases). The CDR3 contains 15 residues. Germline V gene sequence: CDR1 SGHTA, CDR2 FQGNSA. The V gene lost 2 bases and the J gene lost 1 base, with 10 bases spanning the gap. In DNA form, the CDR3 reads TGTGCCAGCAGCTTAAGCGGGTTGGGCACAGATACGCAGTATTTT. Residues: CASSLSGLGTDTQYF.

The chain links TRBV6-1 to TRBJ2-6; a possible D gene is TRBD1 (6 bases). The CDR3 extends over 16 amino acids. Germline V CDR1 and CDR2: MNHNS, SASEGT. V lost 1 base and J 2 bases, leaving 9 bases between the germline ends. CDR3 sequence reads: CASSEEWGPGANVLTF. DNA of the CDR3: TGTGCCAGCAGTGAAGAGTGGGGGCCTGGGGCCAACGTCCTGACTTTC.

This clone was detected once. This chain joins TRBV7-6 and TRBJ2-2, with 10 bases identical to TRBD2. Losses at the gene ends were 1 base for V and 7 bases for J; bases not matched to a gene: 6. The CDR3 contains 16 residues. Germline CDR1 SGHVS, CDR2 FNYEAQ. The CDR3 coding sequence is TGTGCCAGCAGCTTAGTGAGCGGGGGGGCCGGCGGGGAGCTGTTTTTT. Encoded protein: CASSLVSGGAGGELFF.

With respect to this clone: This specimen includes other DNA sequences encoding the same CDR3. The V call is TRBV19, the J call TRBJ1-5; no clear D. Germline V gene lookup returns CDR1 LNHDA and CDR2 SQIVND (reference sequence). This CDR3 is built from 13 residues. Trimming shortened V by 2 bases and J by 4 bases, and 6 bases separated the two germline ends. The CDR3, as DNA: TGTGCCAGTAGTATACGGGTTAATCAGCCCCAGCATTTT. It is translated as CASSIRVNQPQHF.

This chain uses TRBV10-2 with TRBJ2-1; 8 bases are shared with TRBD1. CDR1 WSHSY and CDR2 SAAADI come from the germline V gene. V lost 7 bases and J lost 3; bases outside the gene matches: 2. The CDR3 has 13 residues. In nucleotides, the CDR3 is TGCGCCAGCAACGACAGGGGCTACAATGAGCAGTTCTTC. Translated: CASNDRGYNEQFF.

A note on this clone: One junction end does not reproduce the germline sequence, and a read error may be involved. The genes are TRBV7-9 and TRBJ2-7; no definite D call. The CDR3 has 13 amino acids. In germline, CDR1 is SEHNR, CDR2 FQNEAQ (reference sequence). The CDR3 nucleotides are TGTGCCAGCAGCTTATCCCAGTCCAGTCCCTGGCCCTTC. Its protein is CASSLSQSSPWPF.

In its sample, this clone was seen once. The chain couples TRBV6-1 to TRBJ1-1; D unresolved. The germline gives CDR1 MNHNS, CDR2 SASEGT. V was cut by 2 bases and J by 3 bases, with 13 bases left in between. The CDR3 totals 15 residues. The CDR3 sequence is CASSERRGVDTEAFF. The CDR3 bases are TGTGCCAGCAGTGAAAGGCGGGGTGTGGACACTGAAGCTTTCTTT.

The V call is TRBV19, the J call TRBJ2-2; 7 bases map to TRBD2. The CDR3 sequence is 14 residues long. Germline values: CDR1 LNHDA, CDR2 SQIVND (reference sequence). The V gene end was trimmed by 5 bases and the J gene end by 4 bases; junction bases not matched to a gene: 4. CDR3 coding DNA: TGTGCCAGTAGTTGGGGGGAGGGCACCGGGGAGCTGTTTTTT. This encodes CASSWGEGTGELFF.

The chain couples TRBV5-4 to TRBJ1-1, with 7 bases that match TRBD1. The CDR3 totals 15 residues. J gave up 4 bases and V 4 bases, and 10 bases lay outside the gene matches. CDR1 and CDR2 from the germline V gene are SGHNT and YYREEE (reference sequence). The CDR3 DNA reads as TGTGCCAGCAGCACCCGACAGGGTCCCGTCACTGAAGCTTTCTTT. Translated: CASSTRQGPVTEAFF.

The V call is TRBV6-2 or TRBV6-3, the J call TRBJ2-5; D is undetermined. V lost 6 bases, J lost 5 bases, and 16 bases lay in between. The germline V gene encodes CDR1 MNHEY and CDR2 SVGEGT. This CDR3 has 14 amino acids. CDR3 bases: TGTGCCAGCAGCAAGACTCGCCCCTGGGAGACCCAGTACTTC. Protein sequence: CASSKTRPWETQYF.